These 7 T cell receptor beta chains share one sample of origin, sequenced in a study of blood T cells in healthy people across ages. The use of a sample-barcoded 5' primer and a J-beta primer mix characterized a second PCR of about 7 to 12 cycles. Each CDR3 protein gets one entry after TCRdb re-called the 5' RACE reads with MiXCR. Of 1.2 million to 1.5 million distinct CDR3 sequences detected, roughly 40% appear once; the ten largest clones hold 7.9%. The source material was blood. Receptors originate from a woman under 30 in good health.

This clonotype was seen a handful of times. The chain combines TRBV7-9 with TRBJ1-5; no clear D gene. The ends were cut back, 5 bases at V and 4 bases at J, with 9 bases in the middle. CDR1 SEHNR and CDR2 FQNEAQ come from the germline V gene (reference sequence). The CDR3 runs to 13 residues. The DNA of the CDR3 is TGTGCCAGCAGCCGCATGCTTAATCAGCCCCAGCATTTT. This sequence encodes CASSRMLNQPQHF.

This clonotype was found a few times. The rearrangement links TRBV10-3 to TRBJ2-1, with 7 nucleotides matching TRBD2. The V segment lost 6 bases and the J segment 8 bases; nucleotides outside the gene matches: 7. Germline V gene lookup returns CDR1 ENHRY and CDR2 SYGVKD. CDR3 length: 13 amino acids. The CDR3 DNA sequence: TGTGCCATCAGGGACTACGCGGGAGATGAGCAGTTCTTC. This codes for CAIRDYAGDEQFF.

This clonotype is a singleton in its sample. The chain has TRBV12-3 or TRBV12-4 and TRBJ2-5, with 8 bases aligning to TRBD2. This CDR3 region has 12 residues. Trimming took 4 bases from V and 11 from J; bases not matched to a gene: 6. This CDR3 is CASSSLAEPQYF. CDR3 in DNA: TGTGCCAGCAGTTCACTAGCGGAGCCGCAGTACTTC.

This clonotype was recorded at least ten times. The chain couples TRBV18 to TRBJ1-2; 8 bases fit TRBD1. From germline, CDR1 is KGHSH and CDR2 LQKENI. This CDR3 has 13 residues. Trimming removed 8 bases from V and 2 bases from J; junction bases left unmatched: 4. DNA of the CDR3: TGTGCCAGCAGCCCAGGGGGCAACTATGGCTACACCTTC. Translated, it gives CASSPGGNYGYTF.

This clonotype has only a few counts. This chain connects TRBV3-1 to TRBJ1-4, with 8 bases matching TRBD1. Germline CDR1 is LGHDT and CDR2 is YNNKEL (reference sequence). This CDR3 spans 16 amino acids. Trimming took 2 bases from V and 5 from J; bases not matched to a gene: 7. The CDR3 here is CASSQPATGGNEKLFF. In DNA form, the CDR3 reads TGTGCCAGCAGCCAACCTGCAACAGGGGGGAATGAAAAACTGTTTTTT.

This clonotype was recorded a few times. V gene TRBV14 combines with J gene TRBJ1-2; tentatively, D is TRBD1 (6 bases). The germline V and J ends were trimmed by 0 bases and 0 bases, with 14 bases remaining between them. The germline V gene has CDR1 SGHDN and CDR2 FVKESK. The CDR3 consists of 17 residues. CDR3 residues: CASSQEGGQGANYGYTF. For the CDR3, the DNA is TGTGCCAGCAGCCAAGAAGGGGGGCAGGGAGCTAACTATGGCTACACCTTC.

To note about this clonotype: A much larger clone differs from this one at a single base, so this may be a read error. The genes are TRBV9 and TRBJ2-7, with 8 positions matching TRBD1. Germline trimming cut 2 bases from V and 3 bases from J; bases unmatched to any gene: 4. Germline CDR1 is SGDLS and CDR2 is YYNGEE. The CDR3 has 14 amino acids. The CDR3 spells CASSVGQAIYEQYF. In DNA form, the CDR3 reads TGTGCCAGCAGCGTGGGACAGGCTATCTACGAGCAGTACTTC.